Listed here are 26 T cell receptor beta chains from one sample, sequenced in a study of blood T cells in healthy people across ages. For the second PCR, which ran for about 6 to 11 cycles, a sample-barcoded 5' primer and a J-beta primer mix were used. Each CDR3 protein is one row after TCRdb ran MiXCR on the 5' RACE reads. Of 1 million or so distinct CDR3 sequences in the sample, less than 50% were seen once. Sequencing was done on a sample of blood. The receptors originated from a woman aged 60-70 years in good health.

The chain employs TRBV4-2 and TRBJ2-3; tentatively, D is TRBD2 (5 bases). Between the trimmed V and J ends, which lost 1 base and 0 bases, there was a span of 17 bases. The CDR3 totals 18 residues. Germline V gene sequence: CDR1 LGHNA, CDR2 YNFKEQ. CDR3 sequence (DNA): TGTGCCAGCAGCCAAGTCAGGCTAGCCTCAACTAGCACAGATACGCAGTATTTT. It translates to CASSQVRLASTSTDTQYF.

This clonotype occurred many times. The chain couples TRBV20-1 to TRBJ2-7, with D possibly being TRBD1 (6 bases). The CDR3 totals 13 residues. V was cut by 1 base and J by 3 bases, with 10 bases left in between. Germline assignment: CDR1 DFQATT and CDR2 SNEGSKA (reference sequence). The CDR3 bases are TGCAGTGCTAGAGTGGGCAGGGGCTACGAGCAGTACTTC. Translated: CSARVGRGYEQYF.

This clonotype was seen a few times. V gene TRBV7-8 combines with J gene TRBJ2-5; 10 bases fit TRBD1. J gave up 5 bases and V 5 bases, and 8 bases lay outside the gene matches. Germline CDR1 is SGHVS and CDR2 is FQNEAQ. The CDR3 contains 15 residues. In DNA form, the CDR3 reads TGTGCCAGCAGCCGTACGGGACAGGGGAGGGAGACCCAGTACTTC. Protein product: CASSRTGQGRETQYF.

V usage is TRBV5-1 and J usage is TRBJ2-5; the D is unclear. V dropped 1 base and J dropped 5 bases, with 12 bases sitting between them. This CDR3 spans 14 amino acids. The germline V gene has CDR1 SGHRS and CDR2 YFSETQ. The CDR3: CASSLKGPSETQYF. The CDR3 region has the DNA TGCGCCAGCAGCTTGAAAGGGCCCAGCGAGACCCAGTACTTC.

This clonotype was detected only a few times. The chain carries TRBV2 and TRBJ1-2; unclear D gene. The CDR3 has 14 amino acids. V was clipped by 2 bases and J by 2 bases, with 9 bases between them. Germline CDR1 SNHLY, CDR2 FYNNEI. The CDR3 DNA follows: TGTGCCAGCAGTGAATCCTGGGCCAACTATGGCTACACCTTC. This encodes CASSESWANYGYTF.

The chain recombines TRBV6-2 or TRBV6-3 with TRBJ2-1; no definite D call. The CDR3 consists of 12 residues. CDR1 is MNHEY and CDR2 is SVGEGT in the germline V gene. V was cut by 4 bases and J by 7 bases, with 8 bases left in between. The CDR3 nucleotides read TGTGCCAGCAGTTTTCAGAGGAATGAGCAGTTCTTC. Protein sequence: CASSFQRNEQFF.

V and J are TRBV7-9 and TRBJ1-2; D gene ambiguous. V shed 1 base and J shed 6 bases, with 6 bases lying between them. Germline V gene sequence: CDR1 SEHNR, CDR2 FQNEAQ (reference sequence). The CDR3 sequence is 12 residues long. The DNA for the CDR3 is TGTGCCAGCAGCTTAGTCGTCGATGGCTACACCTTC. It yields the protein CASSLVVDGYTF.

V usage is TRBV6-6 and J usage is TRBJ1-5; D is possibly TRBD1 (5 bases). Germline V gene data show CDR1 as MNHNY and CDR2 as SVGAGI (reference sequence). This CDR3 is built from 14 residues. V lost 6 bases, J lost 0 bases, and 9 bases lay in between. CDR3: CASRGPLSNQPQHF. The CDR3 DNA sequence: TGTGCCAGCAGGGGGCCGCTTAGCAATCAGCCCCAGCATTTT.

Remarks on this clonotype: One junction end does not reproduce the germline sequence, and a read error may be involved. The chain uses TRBV27 and TRBJ2-7; D ambiguous. Matching the DNA end better, TRBJ2-5 makes the J call doubtful. Germline loops: CDR1 MNHEY, CDR2 SMNVEV (reference sequence). CDR3 length: 13 residues. The CDR3 coding sequence is TGTGCCGGCAGCCAACTCCGGGCGGAGACCCAGTACTTC. This translates into CAGSQLRAETQYF.

V usage is TRBV28 and J usage is TRBJ2-1; no firm D call. The DNA end is a closer match to TRBJ2-7, so the J assignment may be wrong. The CDR3 has 14 residues. Germline-derived CDR1 and CDR2 are MDHEN and SYDVKM. CDR3 region: CASGYREPYNEQYF. DNA for the CDR3: TGTGCCAGCGGGTATCGAGAACCCTACAATGAGCAGTACTTC.

The chain employs TRBV6-5 and TRBJ2-1, with 7 bases identical to TRBD2. Gene TRBJ2-7 matches the end of the DNA better, so the J call may be wrong. The CDR3 consists of 16 residues. Per the germline V gene, CDR1 is MNHEY and CDR2 is SVGAGI. The CDR3 loop reads CASSYSSSGVYNEQYF. In DNA, the CDR3 is TGTGCCAGCAGTTACTCTTCTAGCGGCGTCTACAATGAGCAGTACTTC.

The gene calls are TRBV20-1 and TRBJ2-1; D remains ambiguous. CDR3 length equals 11 residues. The V end lost 5 bases, the J end lost 7 bases, and 9 bases lay between the germline ends. Germline V gene data show CDR1 as DFQATT and CDR2 as SNEGSKA (reference sequence). CDR3 bases: TGCAGTGCTCTCCACCGGAATGAGCAGTTCTTC. As protein: CSALHRNEQFF.

This clonotype showed up just a few times. The rearrangement links TRBV3-1 to TRBJ2-3; TRBD2 matches 8 bases. CDR3 length: 16 residues. J was trimmed by 4 bases and V by 6 bases; bases with no gene match: 12. Germline assignment: CDR1 LGHDT and CDR2 YNNKEL (reference sequence). CDR3 residues: CASSLAGTSYPDTQYF. CDR3 nucleotide sequence: TGTGCCAGCAGTCTCGCCGGGACTAGTTATCCAGATACGCAGTATTTT.

This clonotype was observed a handful of times. The V gene is TRBV7-2, the J gene TRBJ2-1, with D maybe TRBD2 (5 bases). V dropped 4 bases and J dropped 10 bases, with 11 bases sitting between them. The CDR3 spans 12 residues. The germline CDR1 and CDR2 sequences are SGHTA and FQGNSA. CDR3: CASSSVAREQFF. Written as DNA, the CDR3 is TGTGCCAGCAGCTCAGTAGCGAGAGAGCAGTTCTTC.

The genes are TRBV14 and TRBJ2-7, with TRBD2 as a possible D gene (6 bases). Germline V gives CDR1 SGHDN, CDR2 FVKESK. CDR3 length equals 15 residues. Trimming cost V 5 bases and J 4 bases, with 18 bases left between them. DNA of the CDR3: TGTGCCAGCAGCAACCCAGCGGGCGGGTCTTACGAGCAGTACTTC. It codes for CASSNPAGGSYEQYF.

Comments on this clonotype: A much larger clonotype is one base distant, so this may be a read error. The chain carries TRBV4-1 and TRBJ1-2; no definite D call. Germline-derived CDR1 and CDR2 are MGHRA and YSYEKL. The CDR3 is 16 residues long. V was trimmed by 1 base and J by 0 bases, leaving 12 bases between them. The CDR3 bases are TGCGCCAGCAGCCAAGTGGCAGGTGCGGCTAACTATGGCTACACCTTC. It encodes CASSQVAGAANYGYTF.

This clonotype was seen a handful of times. The rearrangement links TRBV11-1 to TRBJ2-1; 10 bases are a match to TRBD2. The CDR3 contains 15 residues. The germline V gene encodes CDR1 SGHAT and CDR2 FQDESV (reference sequence). Trimming took 2 bases from V and 10 from J; bases not matched to a gene: 8. The CDR3 region has the DNA TGTGCCAGCAGCTTATTTTGGACTAGCGGCAACGAGCAGTTCTTC. As protein: CASSLFWTSGNEQFF.

This clonotype has only a few counts. J is TRBJ2-4 and V is TRBV12-3 or TRBV12-4, with 8 bases lining up with TRBD1. The CDR3 is 15 amino acids. The V gene end was trimmed by 3 bases and the J gene end by 7 bases; junction bases not matched to a gene: 8. The CDR3 loop reads CASSFGQGGGNIQYF. The CDR3 coding sequence is TGTGCCAGCAGTTTTGGACAGGGCGGTGGGAACATTCAGTACTTC.

V and J are TRBV10-3 and TRBJ2-7, with D possibly being TRBD2 (6 bases). This CDR3 has 14 residues. Germline assignment: CDR1 ENHRY and CDR2 SYGVKD. Trimming cost V 7 bases and J 0 bases, with 13 bases left between them. Here the CDR3 reads CAITRERNSYEQYF. The CDR3 DNA is TGTGCCATCACACGGGAGCGAAACTCCTACGAGCAGTACTTC.

This chain joins TRBV6-2 or TRBV6-3 and TRBJ2-7, with 9 bases aligning to TRBD2. The CDR3 has 18 residues. The trim removed 2 bases at V and 0 bases at J, leaving 11 bases unmatched. CDR1 MNHEY and CDR2 SVGEGT come from the germline V gene. The CDR3 bases are TGTGCCAGCAGTTACGGTAATAGCGGGAGAGGTACCTCCTACGAGCAGTACTTC. This codes for CASSYGNSGRGTSYEQYF.

V usage is TRBV29-1 and J usage is TRBJ1-4, with 7 positions matching TRBD1. The CDR3 consists of 13 residues. Unmatched junction bases numbered 6, after V lost 6 bases and J lost 5 bases. In germline, CDR1 is SQVTM, CDR2 ANQGSEA. CDR3: CSVPGTENEKLFF. CDR3 DNA sequence: TGCAGCGTCCCCGGGACAGAAAATGAAAAACTGTTTTTT.

In its sample, this clonotype was seen once. This clone may be a read error of a much larger clone one base away. The chain is built from TRBV7-3 and TRBJ2-7, with TRBD2 identical over 10 bases. CDR1 is SGHTA and CDR2 is FQGTGA in the germline V gene. The J segment lost 5 bases and the V segment lost 2 bases, leaving 6 bases of the junction unmatched. The CDR3 loop spans 15 amino acids. For the CDR3, the DNA is TGTGCCAGCAGCTTATCGGCTAGCGGGAGTAACGAGCAGTACTTC. This encodes CASSLSASGSNEQYF.

CDR3 sequence reads: CSARGKLAIGSDTQYF. CDR3 DNA sequence: TGCAGTGCTAGAGGGAAACTAGCGATTGGATCAGATACGCAGTATTTT. This chain links TRBV20-1 with TRBJ2-3, with TRBD2 identical over 7 bases. V shed 1 base, J shed 4 bases, and the junction held 11 bases outside the gene matches. Per germline, CDR1 DFQATT and CDR2 SNEGSKA (reference sequence). The CDR3 is 16 residues long.

Comments on this clonotype: An end of the junction differs from the germline gene, which may be a read error. The chain combines TRBV14 with TRBJ1-2; 7 bases line up with TRBD1. CDR3 length equals 15 residues. The germline CDR1 and CDR2 sequences are SGHDN and FVKESK. The chain's CDR3 is CASSQVTGINYGHTF. In DNA, the CDR3 is TGTGCCAGCAGCCAAGTGACAGGGATCAACTATGGCCACACCTTC.

In the case of this clonotype: The junction does not match germline at one end; this may be a read error. The chain joins TRBV12-3 or TRBV12-4 to TRBJ2-3; 8 bases match TRBD2. The CDR3 contains 17 residues. The CDR3 nucleotides are TGTGCAGGCCCGGGACTAGAGGCACCACTATATAGGGATACGCAGAATTTT. It is translated as CAGPGLEAPLYRDTQNF.

This clonotype was detected only a few times. The CDR3 coding sequence is TGTGCCACCCGAGGAACAGGGAACCAGAACACTGAAGCTTTCTTT. This translates into CATRGTGNQNTEAFF. The chain has TRBV10-3 and TRBJ1-1; D perhaps matches TRBD1 (6 bases). The germline gives CDR1 ENHRY, CDR2 SYGVKD. The CDR3 length is 15 residues. Trimming removed 10 bases from V and 1 base from J, with 19 bases in between.